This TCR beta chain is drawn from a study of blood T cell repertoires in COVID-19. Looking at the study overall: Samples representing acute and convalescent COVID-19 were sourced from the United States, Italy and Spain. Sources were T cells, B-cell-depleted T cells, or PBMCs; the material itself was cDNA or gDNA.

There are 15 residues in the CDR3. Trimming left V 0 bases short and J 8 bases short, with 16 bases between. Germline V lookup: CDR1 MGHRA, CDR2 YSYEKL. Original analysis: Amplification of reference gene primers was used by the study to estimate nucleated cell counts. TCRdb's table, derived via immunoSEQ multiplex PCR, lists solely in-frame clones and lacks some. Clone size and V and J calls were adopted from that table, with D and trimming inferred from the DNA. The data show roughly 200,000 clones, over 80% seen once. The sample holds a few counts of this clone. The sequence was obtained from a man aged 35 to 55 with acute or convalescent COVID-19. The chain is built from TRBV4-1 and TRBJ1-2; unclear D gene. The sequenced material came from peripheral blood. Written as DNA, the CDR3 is TGCGCCAGCAGCCAAGAAGTCACGGCCGTGCGGGGCTACACCTTC. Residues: CASSQEVTAVRGYTF.